The rows below give T cell receptor beta chains drawn from one sample of a study of blood T cell repertoires in COVID-19. Sequenced by immunoSEQ multiplex PCR; TCRdb stores in-frame clones only, minus some. The profile shows about 230,000 clones, around nine tenths of them singletons. The sequencing sample was made of PBMCs or T cells enriched from blood (not recorded which). The source is a woman in her 30s with acute COVID-19. Each CDR3 is given with its conserved first and last residue. D genes are given only for firm matches. Size is omitted from some rows. Given values are once, few, many or a class for expanded clones.

size: few; D: -; J: TRBJ1-4; length: 15; V: TRBV28; DNA: TGTGCCAGCAGTTTGGTGGGGGGGCGAAGGGAAAAACTGTTTTTT; CDR3: CASSLVGGRREKLFF
size: -; D: TRBD1; J: TRBJ2-6; length: 18; V: TRBV9; DNA: TGTGCCAGCAGCGCGGGGGGACAGGGCAGCTCTGGGGCCAACGTCCTGACTTTC; CDR3: CASSAGGQGSSGANVLTF
size: once; D: TRBD2; J: TRBJ2-7; length: 14; V: TRBV5-6; DNA: TGTGCCAGCAGCTCCACGGGGGGAAACTACGAGCAGTACTTC; CDR3: CASSSTGGNYEQYF
size: -; D: TRBD2; J: TRBJ2-3; length: 16; V: TRBV6-4; DNA: TGTGCCAGCAGTGGCTCTGCGGGGGGCTCCACAGATACGCAGTATTTT; CDR3: CASSGSAGGSTDTQYF
size: -; D: -; J: TRBJ1-2; length: 14; V: TRBV19; DNA: TGTGCCAGTAATTACAGGGACCGACGAAACGGCTACACCTTC; CDR3: CASNYRDRRNGYTF
size: -; D: TRBD1; J: TRBJ2-1; length: 15; V: TRBV9; DNA: TGTGCCAGCAGCTTTACGCCGGGACAGGGAAATGAGCAGTTCTTC; CDR3: CASSFTPGQGNEQFF
size: -; D: -; J: TRBJ1-5; length: 13; V: TRBV29-1; DNA: TGCAGCCAGTTACGGACTAACTATCAGCCCCAGCATTTT; CDR3: CSQLRTNYQPQHF
size: -; D: TRBD1; J: TRBJ1-6; length: 16; V: TRBV28; DNA: TGTGCCAGCAGTTCCGGAAACAGGGGGCGAAATTCACCCCTCCACTTT; CDR3: CASSSGNRGRNSPLHF
size: -; D: -; J: TRBJ2-7; length: 15; V: TRBV21-1; DNA: TGTGCCAGCAGCAAAAGGGGGCGGGGCCCCTACGAGCAGTACTTC; CDR3: CASSKRGRGPYEQYF
size: once; D: -; J: TRBJ1-2; length: 12; V: TRBV29-1; DNA: TGCAGCGTATGGACAGCGAACTATGGCTACACCTTC; CDR3: CSVWTANYGYTF
size: -; D: -; J: TRBJ2-1; length: 14; V: TRBV7-3; DNA: TGTGCCAGCAGCTCCGGACAGCGTCAGGATGAGCAGTTCTTC; CDR3: CASSSGQRQDEQFF
size: -; D: -; J: TRBJ1-1; length: 13; V: TRBV28; DNA: TGTGCCAGCAGATTAACCGGTGGTACTGAAGCTTTCTTT; CDR3: CASRLTGGTEAFF
size: once; D: -; J: TRBJ1-1; length: 13; V: TRBV18; DNA: TGTGCCAGCTCCGCGGGTTGGGACACTGAAGCTTTCTTT; CDR3: CASSAGWDTEAFF
size: few; D: TRBD1; J: TRBJ2-1; length: 15; V: TRBV6-4; DNA: TGTGCCAGCAGTGCCTACCTCACAGGGGGCAGTGAGCAGTTCTTC; CDR3: CASSAYLTGGSEQFF
size: -; D: -; J: TRBJ1-6; length: 17; V: TRBV7-2; DNA: TGTGCCAGCAGCCCCACAGTGGCGGGCTCCTATAATTCACCCCTCCACTTT; CDR3: CASSPTVAGSYNSPLHF
size: -; D: TRBD1; J: TRBJ2-7; length: 15; V: TRBV6-5; DNA: TGTGCCAGCACCTCCCTGACCGGGACAGGGGACGAGCAGTACTTC; CDR3: CASTSLTGTGDEQYF
size: -; D: -; J: TRBJ2-7; length: 14; V: TRBV13; DNA: TGTGCCAGCAGCTTAGTCTCGGGAAACTACGAGCAGTACTTC; CDR3: CASSLVSGNYEQYF
size: -; D: -; J: TRBJ2-7; length: 17; V: TRBV21-1; DNA: TGTGCCAGCAGCAAATTTAGGACAGTGAGTCTTGCCTACGAGCAGTACTTC; CDR3: CASSKFRTVSLAYEQYF
size: -; D: -; J: TRBJ2-7; length: 15; V: TRBV10-1; DNA: TGCGCCAGCAGTAATTATAGGGTAGGGGTCTACGAGCAGTACTTC; CDR3: CASSNYRVGVYEQYF
size: -; D: TRBD2; J: TRBJ2-1; length: 14; V: TRBV7-2; DNA: TGTGCCAGCAGCTTCTTCGGGGGGGACAATGAGCAGTTCTTC; CDR3: CASSFFGGDNEQFF
size: -; D: -; J: TRBJ1-5; length: 13; V: TRBV10-3; DNA: TGTGCCATCATGAGAGGGTTGGATCAGCCCCAGCATTTT; CDR3: CAIMRGLDQPQHF
size: -; D: TRBD1; J: TRBJ1-6; length: 13; V: TRBV25-1; DNA: TGTGCCAGCAACCCGACAGGGAATTCACCCCTCCACTTT; CDR3: CASNPTGNSPLHF
size: -; D: -; J: TRBJ1-2; length: 12; V: TRBV7-2; DNA: TGTGCCAGCAGCTTAGGCGTCTGGGGCTACACCTTC; CDR3: CASSLGVWGYTF
size: -; D: TRBD2; J: TRBJ2-4; length: 18; V: TRBV30; DNA: TGTGCCTGGAGTGCCGGGACTAGCGGGGCGCTAGCCAAAAACATTCAGTACTTC; CDR3: CAWSAGTSGALAKNIQYF
size: -; D: -; J: TRBJ1-5; length: 13; V: TRBV29-1; DNA: TGCAGCGTTCGGCAGGGGATGGGTCAGCCCCAGCATTTT; CDR3: CSVRQGMGQPQHF
size: -; D: TRBD1; J: TRBJ2-7; length: 14; V: TRBV4-3; DNA: TGCGCCAGCAGCCTTGACAGGGTTGTGGGAGAGCAGTACTTC; CDR3: CASSLDRVVGEQYF
size: -; D: -; J: TRBJ2-2; length: 16; V: TRBV5-1; DNA: TGCGCCAGCAGCATTACAGGGTCCCAGGGTACCGGGGAGCTGTTTTTT; CDR3: CASSITGSQGTGELFF
size: -; D: TRBD1; J: TRBJ1-4; length: 15; V: TRBV28; DNA: TGTGCCAGCAGAAGAGACAGGGCGACCTTCTTTTCGAGCGTTTTT; CDR3: CASRRDRATFFSSVF
size: -; D: -; J: TRBJ2-1; length: 14; V: TRBV4-1; DNA: TGCGCCAGCAGCCAAAGCAGGGGGGCCGGTGAGCAGTTCTTC; CDR3: CASSQSRGAGEQFF
size: once; D: -; J: TRBJ2-7; length: 9; V: TRBV25-1; DNA: TGTGCCAGCAAGAGCGAGCAGTACTTC; CDR3: CASKSEQYF
size: -; D: -; J: TRBJ2-3; length: 15; V: TRBV5-1; DNA: TGCGCCAGCAGCCGAAGACAGGACGGCACAGATACGCAGTATTTT; CDR3: CASSRRQDGTDTQYF
size: -; D: -; J: TRBJ1-2; length: 14; V: TRBV9; DNA: TGTGCCAGCAGCCGTAACCCAGGGCCGAAGGGCTACACCTTC; CDR3: CASSRNPGPKGYTF
size: -; D: TRBD2; J: TRBJ2-3; length: 16; V: TRBV6-2/TRBV6-3; DNA: TGTACCAGCAGTTTCGTCCCGGGGGGGCCAGGCGATACGCAGTATTTT; CDR3: CTSSFVPGGPGDTQYF
size: -; D: -; J: TRBJ1-1; length: 17; V: TRBV19; DNA: TGTGCCAGCGAAAAAAACCCGACAGGCCAGGGGAACACTGAAGCTTTCTTT; CDR3: CASEKNPTGQGNTEAFF
size: -; D: TRBD1; J: TRBJ2-7; length: 15; V: TRBV9; DNA: TGTGCCAGCAGCGGACAGGGGTCCGAAGCCTACGAGCAGTACTTC; CDR3: CASSGQGSEAYEQYF
size: -; D: -; J: TRBJ1-1; length: 16; V: TRBV4-1; DNA: TGCGCCAGCAGCCCACAGGAGGCAGGGGTGAGCACTGAAGCTTTCTTT; CDR3: CASSPQEAGVSTEAFF
size: -; D: -; J: TRBJ1-2; length: 13; V: TRBV7-2; DNA: TGTGCCAGCAGCCATATCAGGCGTTTTGGCTACACCTTC; CDR3: CASSHIRRFGYTF
size: -; D: -; J: TRBJ2-5; length: 14; V: TRBV5-1; DNA: TGCGCCAGCAGCTTTTACGGTAACCAAGAGACCCAGTACTTC; CDR3: CASSFYGNQETQYF
size: -; D: -; J: TRBJ1-6; length: 16; V: TRBV7-2; DNA: TGTGCCAGCAGCTTAGCCCCACAGGTTGCAAATTCACCCCTCCACTTT; CDR3: CASSLAPQVANSPLHF
size: -; D: -; J: TRBJ1-2; length: 16; V: TRBV4-1; DNA: TGCGCCAGCAGCCGCCTGGGAGAAAGGGGGATATATGGCTACACCTTC; CDR3: CASSRLGERGIYGYTF
size: -; D: TRBD1; J: TRBJ1-5; length: 15; V: TRBV5-1; DNA: TGCGCCAGCAGCTTGGGGGACAGGAGCAATCAGCCCCAGCATTTT; CDR3: CASSLGDRSNQPQHF
size: -; D: TRBD1; J: TRBJ1-2; length: 14; V: TRBV6-5; DNA: TGTGCCAGCAGTTTAACAGGGGGCATCTATGGCTACACCTTC; CDR3: CASSLTGGIYGYTF
size: -; D: TRBD1; J: TRBJ2-6; length: 22; V: TRBV30; DNA: TGTGCCTGGACCACCCGGGACAGTGCTTTCCTCGCAAAGAAATCTGGGGCCAACGTCCTGACTTTC; CDR3: CAWTTRDSAFLAKKSGANVLTF
size: -; D: -; J: TRBJ1-2; length: 13; V: TRBV6-5; DNA: TGTGCCAGCAGCGAGACATTATCCTATGGCTACACCTTC; CDR3: CASSETLSYGYTF
size: -; D: -; J: TRBJ1-4; length: 12; V: TRBV25-1; DNA: TGTGCCAGCAGCCCCATTAATGAAAAACTGTTTTTT; CDR3: CASSPINEKLFF
size: -; D: TRBD2; J: TRBJ2-3; length: 14; V: TRBV7-9; DNA: TGTGCCAGCAGCTATAGCGGGTTCACAGATACGCAGTATTTT; CDR3: CASSYSGFTDTQYF
size: -; D: -; J: TRBJ2-3; length: 15; V: TRBV5-5; DNA: TGTGCCAGCAGCTTCTACACGACTAGCACAGATACGCAGTATTTT; CDR3: CASSFYTTSTDTQYF
size: -; D: -; J: TRBJ2-7; length: 14; V: TRBV2; DNA: TGTGCCAGCAGTCCCTTGGGGGGGCCTTACGAGCAGTACTTC; CDR3: CASSPLGGPYEQYF
size: -; D: -; J: TRBJ2-7; length: 12; V: TRBV3-1/TRBV3-2; DNA: TGTGCCAGCTTTGGAGGGGGCCACGAGCAGTACTTC; CDR3: CASFGGGHEQYF
size: -; D: TRBD1; J: TRBJ1-1; length: 19; V: TRBV11-3; DNA: TGTGCCAGCAGCTCACCGGGGGGACAGGGGGCACCCATGAACACTGAAGCTTTCTTT; CDR3: CASSSPGGQGAPMNTEAFF
size: -; D: -; J: TRBJ1-1; length: 17; V: TRBV25-1; DNA: TGTGCCAGCAGTGAATACACCTTTCGGGGGGAGGGTACTGAAGCTTTCTTT; CDR3: CASSEYTFRGEGTEAFF
size: -; D: -; J: TRBJ1-6; length: 17; V: TRBV4-1; DNA: TGCGCCAGCAGCCAAGACTGGGAGAGCTCCTATAATTCACCCCTCCACTTT; CDR3: CASSQDWESSYNSPLHF
size: -; D: -; J: TRBJ1-2; length: 15; V: TRBV3-1/TRBV3-2; DNA: TGTGCCAGCAGCGGAACAGGGTCCATAATGTATGGCTACACCTTC; CDR3: CASSGTGSIMYGYTF
size: -; D: TRBD2; J: TRBJ2-5; length: 16; V: TRBV11-2; DNA: TGTGCCAGCACTAACCAGGGGATAGCGGGGGTGGAGACCCAGTACTTC; CDR3: CASTNQGIAGVETQYF
size: -; D: -; J: TRBJ2-7; length: 12; V: TRBV25-1; DNA: TGTGCCAGCAGTGCAGGGTTCTACGAGCAGTACTTC; CDR3: CASSAGFYEQYF
size: -; D: -; J: TRBJ1-5; length: 16; V: TRBV19; DNA: TGTGCCAGTAGTATGCGGGGCCCTTATAGCAATCAGCCCCAGCATTTT; CDR3: CASSMRGPYSNQPQHF
size: -; D: TRBD1; J: TRBJ2-7; length: 12; V: TRBV29-1; DNA: TGCAGCGCAATGACAGGGGGCTACGAGCAGTACTTC; CDR3: CSAMTGGYEQYF